Below are 9 T cell receptor beta chains sequenced from a single sample in a study of cytomegalovirus exposure and HLA in healthy donors. The PCR was carried out with 60 Vbeta primers and 13 Jbeta primers. Using immunoSEQ multiplex PCR, the repertoire was profiled, and TCRdb retains in-frame clones only, with some absent. The sample has about 110,000 clones; about 74% are singletons. Sequencing was carried out using PBMCs. These TCRs come from a woman in her thirties or forties in good health and CMV-seropositive.

The chain recombines TRBV5-1 with TRBJ2-3; D is undetermined. Per the germline V gene, CDR1 is SGHRS and CDR2 is YFSETQ. The CDR3 consists of 14 residues. V was trimmed by 1 base and J by 0 bases, leaving 6 bases between them. CDR3 protein: CASSLLQSTDTQYF. CDR3 coding DNA: TGCGCCAGCAGCTTGCTTCAGAGCACAGATACGCAGTATTTT.

Only a few counts were recorded for this clone. The rearrangement joins TRBV27 to TRBJ1-1, with 10 nucleotides matching TRBD1. Trimming at V came to 0 bases and at J to 9 bases, leaving 10 bases not matched to a gene. There are 16 residues in the CDR3. From germline, CDR1 is MNHEY and CDR2 SMNVEV (reference sequence). CDR3 sequence reads: CASSLSPRQGASQAFF. CDR3 nucleotide sequence: TGTGCCAGCAGTTTATCCCCCCGACAGGGGGCTTCTCAAGCTTTCTTT.

The genes are TRBV7-9 and TRBJ1-2; a possible D gene is TRBD1 (6 bases). Germline V lookup: CDR1 SEHNR, CDR2 FQNEAQ (reference sequence). This CDR3 is built from 13 residues. Trimming took 5 bases from V and 8 from J, leaving 15 bases between them. DNA for the CDR3: TGTGCCAGCAGCAACGGGGACATGGCGGGCTACACCTTC. Translation gives CASSNGDMAGYTF.

The V and J genes are TRBV30 and TRBJ2-1, with TRBD1 matching over 9 bases. With 4 bases clipped from V and 5 bases from J, the junction kept 6 bases outside the gene matches. CDR3 length: 14 amino acids. Looked up from germline, CDR1 is GTSNPN and CDR2 is SVGIG (reference sequence). CDR3 DNA sequence: TGTGCCTGGACCCTAGACAGGGGGAACAATGAGCAGTTCTTC. Its translation is CAWTLDRGNNEQFF. Based on the CDR3 plus reference TRBV30 and TRBJ2-1, the full variable domain is SQTIHQWPATLVQPVGSPLSLECTVEGTSNPNLYWYRQAAGRGLQLLFYSVGIGQISSEVPQNLSASRPQDRQFILSSKKLLLSDSGFYLCAWTLDRGNNEQFFGPGTRLTVL.

The chain carries TRBV5-1 and TRBJ2-7, with TRBD1 identical over 11 bases. In germline, CDR1 is SGHRS, CDR2 YFSETQ. The CDR3 sequence is 14 residues long. J gave up 3 bases and V 4 bases, and 3 bases lay outside the gene matches. DNA for the CDR3: TGCGCCAGCAGCCGGGGACAGGGGGTCTACGAGCAGTACTTC. This sequence encodes CASSRGQGVYEQYF.

The J gene is TRBJ1-1, the V gene TRBV5-6; the D is unclear. V lost 1 base and J lost 0, with 13 bases in between. Germline-derived CDR1 and CDR2 are SGHDT and YYEEEE. This CDR3 region has 16 residues. CDR3: CASSLRTGLLNTEAFF. CDR3 in DNA: TGTGCCAGCAGCTTGAGAACGGGATTATTGAACACTGAAGCTTTCTTT.

V usage is TRBV30 and J usage is TRBJ2-2, with 11 bases matching TRBD1. Unmatched junction bases numbered 2, after V lost 7 bases and J lost 4 bases. The CDR3 has 13 amino acids. CDR1 and CDR2 (germline): GTSNPN, SVGIG (reference sequence). The DNA of the CDR3 is TGTGCCTACGGACAGGGGGCCACCGGGGAGCTGTTTTTT. Amino acids: CAYGQGATGELFF. The full variable domain, with the rest looked up from reference TRBV30 and TRBJ2-2, is SQTIHQWPATLVQPVGSPLSLECTVEGTSNPNLYWYRQAAGRGLQLLFYSVGIGQISSEVPQNLSASRPQDRQFILSSKKLLLSDSGFYLCAYGQGATGELFFGEGSRLTVL.

The chain is built from TRBV6-5 and TRBJ2-5; D perhaps matches TRBD1 (6 bases). Deletions cut 2 bases from V and 1 base from J, with 14 bases between. CDR1 is MNHEY and CDR2 is SVGAGI in the germline V gene. This CDR3 spans 16 amino acids. The CDR3, as DNA: TGTGCCAGCAGTTACAAACAGGGCCCCCTCCAAGAGACCCAGTACTTC. Encoded protein: CASSYKQGPLQETQYF.

The rearrangement joins TRBV19 to TRBJ1-4; D is ambiguous. The CDR3 runs 15 residues. CDR1 is LNHDA and CDR2 is SQIVND in the germline V gene (reference sequence). Trimming removed 7 bases from V and 1 base from J, with 13 bases in between. CDR3 in amino acids: CASIPTQQTNEKLFF. For the CDR3, the DNA is TGTGCCAGTATCCCAACACAACAAACTAATGAAAAACTGTTTTTT.